Shown below are 13 T cell receptor beta chains from a single sample sequenced in a study of graft-versus-host responses after intestinal transplantation. Data came from immunoSEQ multiplex PCR; TCRdb stores just in-frame clones and leaves some out. The sample comprises about 10,000 clones, 90% to 95% of which are singletons, and less than 6.5% rests with the top ten. Material: PBMCs, obtained around nine weeks after transplant. The receptors were sampled from a human patient who received an intestinal transplant, so some T cells may come from the graft donor.

V usage is TRBV9 and J usage is TRBJ2-4; the match to TRBD2 covers 15 bases. The trim removed 0 bases at V and 2 bases at J, leaving 15 bases unmatched. This CDR3 has 22 residues. Germline CDR1 reads SGDLS; CDR2 reads YYNGEE. The CDR3 here is CASSVEEGGTSGRPESKNIQYF. The CDR3 DNA is TGTGCCAGCAGCGTAGAGGAAGGAGGGACTAGCGGGAGGCCCGAGTCCAAAAACATTCAGTACTTC.

This sequence joins TRBV9 and TRBJ1-1; D unclear. Germline V gene lookup returns CDR1 SGDLS and CDR2 YYNGEE. This CDR3 is 13 amino acids long. The V and J ends lost 3 bases and 3 bases respectively, with 9 bases between them. CDR3 residues: CASSGWGDTEAFF. The CDR3 coding sequence is TGTGCCAGCAGCGGTTGGGGAGACACTGAAGCTTTCTTT.

The V gene is TRBV7-9, the J gene TRBJ2-3; no clear D gene. The V and J ends lost 5 bases and 4 bases respectively, with 7 bases between them. This CDR3 has 12 residues. Germline V gene sequence: CDR1 SEHNR, CDR2 FQNEAQ (reference sequence). The CDR3 region has the DNA TGTGCCAGCAGCCTCTCCTCAGATACGCAGTATTTT. It yields the protein CASSLSSDTQYF.

The chain carries TRBV4-1 and TRBJ2-3; 7 positions agree with TRBD2. V shed 1 base and J 5 bases; nucleotides not matched to a gene: 3. The CDR3 runs to 14 residues. CDR1 and CDR2 from the germline V gene are MGHRA and YSYEKL. The CDR3 reads CASSQGWEGDTQYF. The CDR3 DNA reads as TGCGCCAGCAGCCAAGGATGGGAGGGAGATACGCAGTATTTT.

The rearrangement links TRBV18 to TRBJ2-7; TRBD1 aligns across 9 bases. Germline CDR1 is KGHSH and CDR2 is LQKENI. The ends lost 4 bases at V and 3 bases at J; junction bases unmatched: 1. The CDR3 is 13 amino acids. CDR3 in DNA: TGTGCCAGCTCACGGGGACAGGGCTACGAGCAGTACTTC. This translates into CASSRGQGYEQYF.

This chain uses TRBV14 with TRBJ1-3; D ambiguous. Germline CDR1 is SGHDN and CDR2 is FVKESK. The V gene lost 7 bases and the J gene lost 15 bases, with 25 bases spanning the gap. The CDR3 runs 14 residues. CDR3 bases: TGTGCCAGCACCTTTGCTGTCACCCATCGTCGACGATATTTT. This codes for CASTFAVTHRRRYF. The full variable domain, with the rest looked up from reference TRBV14 and TRBJ1-3, is EAGVTQFPSHSVIEKGQTVTLRCDPISGHDNLYWYRRVMGKEIKFLLHFVKESKQDESGMPNNRFLAERTGGTYSTLKVQPAELEDSGVYFCASTFAVTHRRRYFGEGSWLTVV.

This clone showed up just once. This chain joins TRBV28 and TRBJ1-5; D remains unclear. Germline V gene sequence: CDR1 MDHEN, CDR2 SYDVKM. Trimming shortened V by 3 bases and J by 0 bases, and 3 bases separated the two germline ends. The CDR3 is 13 amino acids. The CDR3: CASSFDSNQPQHF. Here the CDR3 DNA reads TGTGCCAGCAGTTTTGATAGCAATCAGCCCCAGCATTTT.

The chain links TRBV2 to TRBJ1-6, with D maybe TRBD1 (5 bases). The germline V and J ends were trimmed by 7 bases and 9 bases, with 16 bases remaining between them. This CDR3 is built from 14 residues. CDR1 SNHLY and CDR2 FYNNEI come from the germline V gene. CDR3 in amino acids: CASKSGFGGSPLHF. In DNA form, the CDR3 reads TGTGCCAGCAAATCAGGGTTCGGAGGTTCACCCCTCCACTTT.

The chain links TRBV28 to TRBJ1-1; D is undetermined. The CDR3 totals 13 residues. Germline V gives CDR1 MDHEN, CDR2 SYDVKM. V was clipped by 8 bases and J by 10 bases, with 20 bases between them. In nucleotides, the CDR3 is TGTGCCAGCGGTGTATGGGAAGGAGGTTCAGCTTTCTTT. It is translated as CASGVWEGGSAFF.

The CDR3 DNA reads TGTGCCAGCAGTTCCGGGACAGGGGCCCGCACAGATACGCAGTATTTT. Translated, it gives CASSSGTGARTDTQYF. The J gene is TRBJ2-3, the V gene TRBV28; 10 bases match TRBD1. CDR1 and CDR2 from the germline V gene are MDHEN and SYDVKM. V was pared by 4 bases and J by 1 base, with 5 bases of the junction left unmatched. This CDR3 region has 16 residues.

The chain uses TRBV5-6 and TRBJ2-1, with 11 bases lining up with TRBD2. Germline trimming cut 4 bases from V and 6 bases from J; bases unmatched to any gene: 3. There are 14 residues in the CDR3. Germline V gene lookup returns CDR1 SGHDT and CDR2 YYEEEE. The CDR3 loop reads CASSEGLAVNEQFF. The CDR3 nucleotides read TGTGCCAGCAGCGAGGGACTAGCGGTCAATGAGCAGTTCTTC.

The chain joins TRBV27 to TRBJ2-5, with TRBD1 matching over 9 bases. CDR3 length equals 14 residues. Germline loops: CDR1 MNHEY, CDR2 SMNVEV (reference sequence). With V trimmed by 1 base and J by 5 bases, 2 bases remained unmatched. This chain's CDR3 is CASSLWTGDETQYF. For the CDR3, the DNA is TGTGCCAGCAGTTTATGGACAGGGGATGAGACCCAGTACTTC.

This clone occurred once. This chain uses TRBV19 with TRBJ2-6; D gene ambiguous. V gave up 1 base and J gave up 1 base, with 5 bases separating them. The germline V gene encodes CDR1 LNHDA and CDR2 SQIVND (reference sequence). CDR3 length: 15 residues. The CDR3 DNA reads TGTGCCAGTAGTATAGGGGTATCTGGGGCCAACGTCCTGACTTTC. Amino acid sequence: CASSIGVSGANVLTF.